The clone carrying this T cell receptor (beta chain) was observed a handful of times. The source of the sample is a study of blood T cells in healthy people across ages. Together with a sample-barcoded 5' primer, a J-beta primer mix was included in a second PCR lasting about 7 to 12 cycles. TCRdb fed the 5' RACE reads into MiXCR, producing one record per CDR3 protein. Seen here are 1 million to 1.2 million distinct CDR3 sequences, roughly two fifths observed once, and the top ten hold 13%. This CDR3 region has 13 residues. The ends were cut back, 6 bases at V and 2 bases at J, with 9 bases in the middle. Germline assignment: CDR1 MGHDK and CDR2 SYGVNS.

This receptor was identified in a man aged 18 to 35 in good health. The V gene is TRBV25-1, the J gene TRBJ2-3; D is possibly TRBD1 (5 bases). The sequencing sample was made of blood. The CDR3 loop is CASSRQPTDTQYF. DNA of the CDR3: TGTGCCAGCAGCCGACAGCCCACAGATACGCAGTATTTT. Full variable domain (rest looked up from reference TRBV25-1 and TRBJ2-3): EADIYQTPRYLVIGTGKKITLECSQTMGHDKMYWYQQDPGMELHLIHYSYGVNSTEKGDLSSESTVSRIRTEHFPLTLESARPSHTSQYLCASSRQPTDTQYFGPGTRLTVL.